Only one count was recorded for the clone carrying this T cell receptor beta chain. The sample comes from a study of early T cells in non-severe SARS-CoV-2 infection. At the level of the study: The study sequenced bulk RNA from unsorted whole blood, with chains unpaired.

MiXCR was run by TCRdb on the 5' RACE reads, yielding one entry per CDR3 protein. Of about 66,000 distinct CDR3 sequences listed, roughly 13% are singletons. With 6 bases clipped from V and 7 bases from J, the junction kept 18 bases outside the gene matches. Germline-derived CDR1 and CDR2 are SGDLS and YYNGEE. The CDR3 length is 17 residues. The sequenced material came from whole blood. The V call is TRBV9, the J call TRBJ2-2; 7 nucleotides line up with TRBD1. The TCR comes from an adult who was a healthcare worker with PCR-confirmed SARS-CoV-2 infection or an uninfected control (not recorded which). CDR3 DNA: TGTGCCAGCACCAGAGGCCCCAGGGGGAGCACCGACGGGGAGCTGTTTTTT. Amino acid sequence: CASTRGPRGSTDGELFF.